This T cell receptor (beta chain) is drawn from a study of blood T cell repertoires in COVID-19. Turning to the study itself: Samples came from the United States, Italy and Spain, spanning acute and convalescent COVID-19. The cDNA or gDNA used as material had been derived from T cells, B-cell-depleted T cells, or PBMCs.

From germline, CDR1 is LGHDT and CDR2 YNNKEL (reference sequence). V was pared by 3 bases and J by 7 bases, with 6 bases between. This CDR3 has 12 residues. Authors' analysis steps: Researchers report that nucleated cell counts were estimated from reference gene primer amplification. TCRdb's copy holds only in-frame clones and misses some; the assay was immunoSEQ multiplex PCR. That table furnishes V, J and clone size, whereas the DNA furnished D and trimming. The data contain 350,000 to 450,000 clones, roughly 90% of them seen just once; the ten biggest clones take up roughly 1.2%. The source material was peripheral blood. The clonotype comes from a man aged 35-49 years with acute or convalescent COVID-19. This sequence joins TRBV3-1 (or the pseudogene TRBV3-2) and TRBJ2-2; no reliable D call. The chain's CDR3 is CASSHASGELFF. DNA for the CDR3: TGTGCCAGCAGCCATGCGAGCGGGGAGCTGTTTTTT.